These 15 T cell receptor beta chains were all obtained from the same sample, sequenced in a study of T cell repertoires in cytomegalovirus infection. TCRdb analysed the reads with MiXCR anew, one entry per CDR3 protein. The sample consists of about 700,000 distinct CDR3 sequences, 33% of them appearing once. Antigens of these TCRs are unknown. Material: cultured PBMCs, obtained from culture after CMV antigen stimulation. The receptors were sampled from a human donor in good health (CMV status not recorded). Some clones in this sample may be carry-over from other donors' samples.

V is TRBV7-2 and J is TRBJ2-2; perhaps TRBD2 as D (6 bases). V was shortened by 5 bases and J by 9 bases, with 13 bases between the two germline ends. Per the germline V gene, CDR1 is SGHTA and CDR2 is FQGNSA. This CDR3 region has 13 residues. The CDR3 here is CASSSGRTRELFF. The DNA for the CDR3 is TGTGCCAGCAGCAGCGGGCGGACCCGGGAGCTGTTTTTT.

The chain couples TRBV4-1 to TRBJ1-1; TRBD1 matches at 8 bases. Germline assignment: CDR1 MGHRA and CDR2 YSYEKL. V was pared by 1 base and J by 5 bases, with 6 bases of the junction left unmatched. The CDR3 contains 15 residues. CDR3 bases: TGCGCCAGCAGCCAAGGGCAGGGGGCGTGGACTGAAGCTTTCTTT. Residues: CASSQGQGAWTEAFF.

This clonotype was found a few times. V is TRBV6-2 or TRBV6-3 and J is TRBJ2-3, with TRBD2 matching 11 bases. CDR3 length: 18 residues. V lost 2 bases to trimming and J lost 0 bases; unmatched junction nucleotides: 7. Per the germline V gene, CDR1 is MNHEY and CDR2 is SVGEGT. The CDR3 nucleotides read TGTGCCAGCAGTTACCCTGTTCGGACTAGCGGGAGCACAGATACGCAGTATTTT. It specifies CASSYPVRTSGSTDTQYF.

This chain uses TRBV14 with TRBJ2-3, with 9 bases lining up with TRBD2. V lost 4 bases and J lost 0; bases outside the gene matches: 14. This CDR3 spans 19 amino acids. Germline CDR1 and CDR2: SGHDN and FVKESK. CDR3 sequence reads: CASSPRPAGGLTSTDTQYF. The CDR3 DNA is TGTGCCAGCAGCCCCAGACCAGCGGGGGGCTTAACTAGCACAGATACGCAGTATTTT.

This chain joins TRBV5-1 and TRBJ2-1; D remains unclear. CDR1 and CDR2 from the germline V gene are SGHRS and YFSETQ. V lost 4 bases and J lost 5, with 22 bases in between. The CDR3 consists of 17 residues. CDR3 in amino acids: CASSPVVSRLNNNEQFF. CDR3 DNA sequence: TGCGCCAGCAGCCCCGTGGTATCTCGGCTGAACAACAATGAGCAGTTCTTC.

This clonotype was seen a few times. The CDR3 nucleotides are TGCGCCAGCAGTGAGATGGCGGTAGGCACTGAAGCTTTCTTT. Translated: CASSEMAVGTEAFF. The chain has TRBV10-2 and TRBJ1-1, with D uncertain. Trimming took off 2 bases at V and 4 bases at J, with 11 bases between the two ends. CDR1 and CDR2 from the germline V gene are WSHSY and SAAADI. This CDR3 spans 14 amino acids.

This clonotype appeared a few times. The V and J genes are TRBV7-2 and TRBJ2-3; 9 positions match TRBD2. After removal of 6 bases from V and 6 bases from J, the junction contained 7 bases not matched to a gene. CDR3 length: 14 amino acids. Looked up from germline, CDR1 is SGHTA and CDR2 is FQGNSA. CDR3 bases: TGTGCCAGCAGAGAAGGACTAGCGTGGGATACGCAGTATTTT. Translating gives CASREGLAWDTQYF. Full variable domain (missing parts from reference TRBV7-2 and TRBJ2-3): GAGVSQSPSNKVTEKGKDVELRCDPISGHTALYWYRQSLGQGLEFLIYFQGNSAPDKSGLPSDRFSAERTGGSVSTLTIQRTQQEDSAVYLCASREGLAWDTQYFGPGTRLTVL.

This clonotype has just a few counts. The chain has TRBV12-3 or TRBV12-4 and TRBJ2-7; D not certain. This CDR3 is built from 13 residues. V dropped 3 bases and J dropped 7 bases, with 13 bases sitting between them. The CDR3 region has the DNA TGTGCCAGCAGTTTTACGCCTCCGAGGGAGCAGTACTTC. This codes for CASSFTPPREQYF.

This clonotype turned up a few times. The V call is TRBV20-1, the J call TRBJ2-7, with 9 bases aligning to TRBD2. V lost 6 bases to trimming and J lost 6 bases; unmatched junction nucleotides: 9. The CDR3 extends over 13 amino acids. Germline V gives CDR1 DFQATT, CDR2 SNEGSKA (reference sequence). The CDR3 loop reads CSAQRGDTGEQYF. CDR3 in DNA: TGCAGTGCCCAGCGGGGGGATACTGGCGAGCAGTACTTC.

This clonotype was picked up many times. V gene TRBV7-8 combines with J gene TRBJ2-1; 8 bases are shared with TRBD2. Germline V gene sequence: CDR1 SGHVS, CDR2 FQNEAQ. The CDR3 has 16 residues. The trim removed 0 bases at V and 2 bases at J, leaving 3 bases unmatched. CDR3 sequence reads: CASSLAAGGPYNEQFF. The CDR3 nucleotides read TGTGCCAGCAGCTTAGCGGCGGGGGGCCCCTACAATGAGCAGTTCTTC.

This chain joins TRBV19 and TRBJ2-3, with 8 positions matching TRBD2. Per germline, CDR1 LNHDA and CDR2 SQIVND (reference sequence). Trimming took 6 bases from V and 1 from J; bases not matched to a gene: 6. The CDR3 length is 15 residues. The CDR3 DNA sequence: TGTGCCAGTAGCGGGAGGGCTTCCGGCACAGATACGCAGTATTTT. It specifies CASSGRASGTDTQYF. The full variable domain, in which reference TRBV19 and TRBJ2-3 provide the parts outside the CDR3, is DGGITQSPKYLFRKEGQNVTLSCEQNLNHDAMYWYRQDPGQGLRLIYYSQIVNDFQKGDIAEGYSVSREKKESFPLTVTSAQKNPTAFYLCASSGRASGTDTQYFGPGTRLTVL.

The chain combines TRBV7-6 with TRBJ1-1, with 9 bases aligning to TRBD1. Germline V gives CDR1 SGHVS, CDR2 FNYEAQ. The CDR3 is made up of 15 amino acids. Losses at the gene ends were 1 base for V and 4 bases for J; bases not matched to a gene: 4. CDR3 nucleotides: TGTGCCAGCAGCTTAGAAGGGACAGGGAGCACTGAAGCTTTCTTT. Its translation is CASSLEGTGSTEAFF.

The V and J genes are TRBV6-2 or TRBV6-3 and TRBJ2-5; D is unclear. Trimming left V 2 bases short and J 0 bases short, with 7 bases between. Germline V CDR1 and CDR2: MNHEY, SVGEGT. The CDR3 is 14 residues long. The CDR3 sequence is CASSYGGNQETQYF. CDR3 coding DNA: TGTGCCAGCAGTTACGGCGGAAACCAAGAGACCCAGTACTTC.

The table lists this clonotype with many counts. This sequence joins TRBV7-2 and TRBJ2-1; 8 nucleotides align to TRBD2. CDR1 and CDR2 from the germline V gene are SGHTA and FQGNSA. This CDR3 region has 15 residues. The trim removed 3 bases at V and 8 bases at J, leaving 9 bases unmatched. CDR3 residues: CASSFIGLARDEQFF. The CDR3 DNA sequence: TGTGCCAGCAGCTTCATAGGACTAGCAAGGGATGAGCAGTTCTTC.

This clonotype showed up just a few times. This chain links TRBV6-2 or TRBV6-3 with TRBJ2-1, with 9 bases lining up with TRBD2. CDR3 length: 17 residues. V shed 0 bases, J shed 9 bases, and the junction held 12 bases outside the gene matches. Looked up from germline, CDR1 is MNHEY and CDR2 is SVGEGT. For the CDR3, the DNA is TGTGCCAGCAGTTACTCGAAACCGGTAGCGGGAGACGGTGAGCAGTTCTTC. It encodes CASSYSKPVAGDGEQFF.